This T cell receptor beta chain was observed in a study of T cell repertoires in cytomegalovirus infection. This clonotype appeared a few times. Its antigen is still unknown. From the reads, TCRdb called clonotypes with MiXCR, one entry per CDR3 protein. The repertoire holds 600,000 to 700,000 distinct CDR3 sequences, with around 35% as singletons. This CDR3 region has 12 residues. The germline V gene encodes CDR1 ENHRY and CDR2 SYGVKD. Trimming took off 8 bases at V and 8 bases at J, with 13 bases between the two ends. The chain carries TRBV10-3 and TRBJ1-5; D is undetermined. Material: cultured PBMCs, obtained from culture after CMV antigen stimulation. The source is a human donor in good health (CMV status not recorded). Some clones in this sample may be carry-over from other donors' samples. CDR3 loop: CAIAAADEPQHF. The CDR3 DNA reads as TGTGCCATCGCAGCAGCCGACGAGCCCCAGCATTTT.